The 23 T cell receptor beta chains below were found in one sample sequenced in a study of cytomegalovirus exposure and HLA in healthy donors. Researchers ran the PCR with 60 Vbeta and 13 Jbeta primers. The table came from immunoSEQ multiplex PCR; TCRdb's copy has only in-frame clones and leaves some out. This sample has around 180,000 clones, with about four fifths found just once. Sequenced: PBMCs. These receptors were taken from a man aged 18 to 29 in good health and CMV-seronegative.

V and J are TRBV9 and TRBJ1-3, with a tentative D call TRBD1 (6 bases). This CDR3 is 14 amino acids long. V was trimmed by 1 base and J by 1 base, leaving 6 bases between them. The germline V gene has CDR1 SGDLS and CDR2 YYNGEE. The CDR3 DNA is TGTGCCAGCAGCGTAAGGGGGTCTGGAAACACCATATATTTT. Protein: CASSVRGSGNTIYF.

The chain joins TRBV5-1 to TRBJ2-7; D remains ambiguous. Germline V gene lookup returns CDR1 SGHRS and CDR2 YFSETQ. V was trimmed by 0 bases and J by 0 bases, leaving 22 bases between them. There are 19 residues in the CDR3. CDR3 DNA sequence: TGCGCCAGCAGCTTGGAACTCCTTCCAGGATCCCCTTACTCCTACGAGCAGTACTTC. Encoded protein: CASSLELLPGSPYSYEQYF.

The J gene is TRBJ2-1, the V gene TRBV10-3; TRBD2 is a possible D gene (6 bases). The germline V gene encodes CDR1 ENHRY and CDR2 SYGVKD. This CDR3 is built from 15 residues. V was shortened by 10 bases and J by 5 bases, with 21 bases between the two germline ends. CDR3 DNA: TGTGCCACCAAAGCGGGTGGGAGTGGGGACAATGAGCAGTTCTTC. The encoded protein is CATKAGGSGDNEQFF.

The table lists this clone with a few counts. The CDR3 reads CAITSGFSGQGGHEQYF. The CDR3 DNA reads TGTGCCATCACCTCAGGTTTTTCGGGACAGGGAGGCCACGAGCAGTACTTC. The V call is TRBV10-3, the J call TRBJ2-7; 9 bases are shared with TRBD1. CDR1 and CDR2 from the germline V gene are ENHRY and SYGVKD. This CDR3 has 17 amino acids. V gave up 7 bases and J gave up 5 bases; unmatched junction bases: 18.

The chain recombines TRBV28 with TRBJ1-3; D may be TRBD1 (6 bases). Germline lookup yields CDR1 MDHEN and CDR2 SYDVKM. Trimming stripped 5 bases from V and 1 base from J, with 12 bases between. The CDR3 is 15 residues long. The CDR3, as DNA: TGTGCCAGCAGTCCATACAGGGTTTCTGGAAACACCATATATTTT. This encodes CASSPYRVSGNTIYF.

Only one count was recorded for this clone. The chain employs TRBV20-1 and TRBJ2-1; D uncertain. Trimming took off 3 bases at V and 6 bases at J, with 6 bases between the two ends. The CDR3 sequence is 11 residues long. CDR1 is DFQATT and CDR2 is SNEGSKA in the germline V gene (reference sequence). The CDR3 is CSASFFNEQFF. CDR3 bases: TGCAGTGCTAGTTTCTTCAATGAGCAGTTCTTC.

CDR3 nucleotides: TGTGCCAGCAGCCAACCCGACTCCACAGATACGCAGTATTTT. This encodes CASSQPDSTDTQYF. The V gene is TRBV5-4, the J gene TRBJ2-3; no reliable D call. The germline gives CDR1 SGHNT, CDR2 YYREEE (reference sequence). The CDR3 spans 14 residues. V was trimmed by 4 bases and J by 2 bases, leaving 11 bases between them.

For this clone: The same CDR3 arises from other DNA sequences in this sample as well. This chain uses TRBV6-1 with TRBJ2-1, with TRBD2 identical over 12 bases. Germline V gene sequence: CDR1 MNHNS, CDR2 SASEGT. V shed 2 bases and J 6 bases; nucleotides not matched to a gene: 2. The CDR3 totals 15 residues. CDR3 sequence reads: CASSELAGGPNEQFF. In nucleotides, the CDR3 is TGTGCCAGCAGTGAACTAGCGGGGGGGCCCAATGAGCAGTTCTTC.

The chain couples TRBV18 to TRBJ2-7; 8 positions match TRBD2. This CDR3 spans 15 amino acids. CDR1 and CDR2 (germline): KGHSH, LQKENI. Germline trimming cut 6 bases from V and 2 bases from J; bases unmatched to any gene: 9. The CDR3 protein is CASSPASGGTYEQYF. The DNA for the CDR3 is TGTGCCAGCTCCCCTGCGAGCGGGGGTACCTACGAGCAGTACTTC.

The rearrangement uses TRBV19 and TRBJ1-5, with D unclear. CDR3 length: 14 residues. CDR1 and CDR2 (germline): LNHDA, SQIVND (reference sequence). The V and J ends lost 4 bases and 0 bases respectively, with 7 bases between them. CDR3: CASSSLASNQPQHF. DNA of the CDR3: TGTGCCAGTAGTAGTCTGGCTAGCAATCAGCCCCAGCATTTT.

The chain employs TRBV7-2 and TRBJ2-7; D unresolved. The CDR3 length is 13 residues. Per germline, CDR1 SGHTA and CDR2 FQGNSA. The V end was cut by 1 base, the J end by 3 bases, with 7 bases between. In DNA form, the CDR3 reads TGTGCCAGCAGCTTAGGGTTCAGCTACGAGCAGTACTTC. Residues: CASSLGFSYEQYF.

The CDR3 DNA is TGTGCCAGCAGCCCCGGGACGGGGGCTGGGGCCAACGTCCTGACTTTC. As protein: CASSPGTGAGANVLTF. This sequence joins TRBV25-1 and TRBJ2-6, with D perhaps matching TRBD2 (6 bases). V lost 6 bases to trimming and J lost 2 bases, with 14 bases between them. The CDR3 runs 16 residues. Germline CDR1 is MGHDK and CDR2 is SYGVNS.

The chain carries TRBV6-5 and TRBJ1-3; 7 nucleotides line up with TRBD1. There are 15 residues in the CDR3. Germline V gene sequence: CDR1 MNHEY, CDR2 SVGAGI. With 4 bases clipped from V and 4 bases from J, the junction kept 7 bases outside the gene matches. The CDR3 DNA sequence: TGTGCCAGCAGTTCTCAAGGGGGCCTAGGAAACACCATATATTTT. Protein product: CASSSQGGLGNTIYF.

For the CDR3, the DNA is TGCGCCAGCAGCCCAGGGGGTCAGACGCAGCCCCAGCATTTT. Protein sequence: CASSPGGQTQPQHF. V usage is TRBV5-1 and J usage is TRBJ1-5; TRBD1 aligns across 7 bases. This CDR3 contains 14 residues. CDR1 and CDR2 (germline): SGHRS, YFSETQ. V trimming: 4 bases; J trimming: 7 bases; junction bases outside the gene matches: 8.

The V and J genes are TRBV2 and TRBJ2-5; TRBD2 might be the D (6 bases). The assigned J gene may be wrong: the sequence end matches TRBJ2-7 better. CDR1 is SNHLY, CDR2 FYNNEI, per germline. The CDR3 sequence is 13 residues long. CDR3 bases: TGTGCCAGCAGTGGGAGGGGATATTACGAGCAGTACTTC. It encodes CASSGRGYYEQYF.

The rearrangement joins TRBV11-2 to TRBJ2-1, with 7 bases identical to TRBD2. V lost 6 bases to trimming and J lost 2 bases; unmatched junction nucleotides: 7. The CDR3 runs to 15 residues. Germline V lookup: CDR1 SGHAT, CDR2 FQNNGV. CDR3 sequence reads: CASSSLAATYNEQFF. For the CDR3, the DNA is TGTGCCAGCAGTTCTCTAGCGGCAACCTACAATGAGCAGTTCTTC.

CDR3 residues: CASSSPLAGEGNEQFF. The CDR3 DNA sequence: TGTGCCAGCAGTTCCCCTCTAGCTGGGGAGGGCAATGAGCAGTTCTTC. V usage is TRBV27 and J usage is TRBJ2-1; TRBD2 matches 7 bases. This CDR3 comprises 16 residues. Germline V gives CDR1 MNHEY, CDR2 SMNVEV (reference sequence). Unmatched junction bases numbered 12, after V lost 4 bases and J lost 6 bases.

This clone came up a few times. The gene calls are TRBV5-4 and TRBJ2-1; no reliable D call. Trimming removed 3 bases at V and 5 bases at J, with 9 bases between. Germline assignment: CDR1 SGHNT and CDR2 YYREEE (reference sequence). The CDR3 extends over 13 amino acids. This chain's CDR3 is CASSSQKNNEQFF. CDR3 nucleotide sequence: TGTGCCAGCAGCTCCCAGAAAAACAATGAGCAGTTCTTC.

The J gene is TRBJ2-5, the V gene TRBV23-1; TRBD1 might be the D (5 bases). TRBV23-1 is recorded as an ORF, its role being uncertain. The CDR3 spans 18 residues. Trimming removed 0 bases at V and 5 bases at J, with 22 bases between. This CDR3 reads CASSQSGASIRVGETQYF. As DNA, the CDR3 is TGCGCCAGCAGTCAATCAGGGGCGAGCATCCGGGTCGGGGAGACCCAGTACTTC.

Here the CDR3 reads CASSLGGSGQPQHF. CDR3 DNA sequence: TGTGCCAGCAGCTTAGGAGGGTCGGGGCAGCCCCAGCATTTT. J is TRBJ1-5 and V is TRBV7-2; no clear D. Germline assignment: CDR1 SGHTA and CDR2 FQGNSA. Between the trimmed V and J ends, which lost 1 base and 7 bases, there was a span of 11 bases. The CDR3 is 14 residues long.

A word on this clone: Different DNA sequences within this sample yield the same CDR3. This sequence joins TRBV11-3 and TRBJ2-3; 7 bases fit TRBD1. Germline CDR1 is SGHNT and CDR2 is YENEEA. V lost 3 bases to trimming and J lost 3 bases; unmatched junction nucleotides: 6. The CDR3 runs 15 residues. The CDR3 loop reads CASSLTGLLTDTQYF. In DNA, the CDR3 is TGTGCCAGCAGCTTGACAGGGCTTTTAACAGATACGCAGTATTTT.

This chain links TRBV7-8 with TRBJ2-7; TRBD2 matches at 9 bases. CDR1 and CDR2 (germline): SGHVS, FQNEAQ. The V gene end was trimmed by 5 bases and the J gene end by 4 bases; junction bases not matched to a gene: 12. This CDR3 contains 16 residues. The CDR3 region has the DNA TGTGCCAGCAGCCCCGAATGGCTAGCGGGGCCGTACGAGCAGTACTTC. It encodes CASSPEWLAGPYEQYF.

The chain is built from TRBV5-1 and TRBJ1-1; no clear D. V lost 3 bases to trimming and J lost 7 bases, with 10 bases between them. This CDR3 contains 12 residues. From germline, CDR1 is SGHRS and CDR2 YFSETQ. The CDR3 sequence is CASSSDKNEAFF. DNA for the CDR3: TGCGCCAGCAGCTCCGACAAGAATGAAGCTTTCTTT.